This T cell receptor beta chain derives from a study of T cells after yellow fever vaccination. About the study: Preparation of the low-cell-number fractions used SMART-Seq v4 Ultra Low Input.

5'RACE template switching produced TCR cDNA carrying a universal primer site and UMIs. TCRdb reanalysed the 5' RACE reads using MiXCR and keeps one entry per CDR3 protein. The sample lists about 130,000 distinct CDR3 sequences; approximately 8.4% were seen once. A word on this clonotype: As yet, its antigen is unknown.

V lost 1 base, J lost 3 bases, and 6 bases lay in between. The CDR3 is 13 amino acids. In germline, CDR1 is MGHRA, CDR2 YSYEKL. Points from the study as a whole: Just a small share of clonotypes turned up in the CD4 compartment as well as the CD8 compartment. Most primary-vaccination clones recurred post-booster (around 95% CD4, around 86% CD8).

This sequence joins TRBV4-1 and TRBJ1-2; TRBD1 is a possible D gene (5 bases). The clonotype originates from a man in his late teens or twenties who received the YFV17D yellow fever vaccine. Material: CD8+ T cells sorted from PBMCs, obtained on the day of the yellow fever booster vaccination. CDR3 bases: TGCGCCAGCAGCCAAGCAGGGTACTATGGCTACACCTTC. Translating it yields CASSQAGYYGYTF.